This TCR beta chain was sequenced for a study of human T cells and chemical hapten exposure (dated by TCRdb to the early 2020s). Concerning the study at large: For sensitization, 2% DPC in acetone was applied to a 2 cm by 2 cm area of upper inner arm skin. Throughout the study period of around 25 weeks, patients also received therapeutic DPC doses to the scalp every week. Patch tests used Finn chambers with 0.01% DPC on the upper back, scored after 6 days by International Contact Dermatitis Research Group standards. The mostly female patient cohort included alopecia areata with under or over 50% scalp involvement, alopecia totalis and alopecia universalis. Libraries were pooled for sequencing, and per-sample TCR yields varied mainly because of small differences in library volumes within the pool. In alopecia patients, the study followed how the peripheral blood TCR repertoire changed in vivo over primary and secondary sensitization to diphenylcyclopropenone (DPC), a hapten. Blood samples were taken from patients before sensitization (week 0) and then at 2, 6 and about 24 weeks after DPC sensitization. Twenty-nine alopecia patients gave blood for TCR sequencing at one to four time points (pre-sensitization, 2, 6 and 24 weeks). Results the study describes overall, beyond this receptor: A positive correlation was found between the number of PT1 expanded TCRs and patch test score, with significance reached at thresholds 8, 16 and 32 but not 4. Repeated subsampling changed both the strength of the expansion versus patch-test correlation and the threshold at which that correlation became significant. Compared with pre-sensitization or healthy control sets, expanded TCRs formed significantly more large CDR3 similarity clusters, which is consistent with antigen-driven responses. Because all patients had alopecia, a presumed autoimmune disease, the immune response of the patients might differ from that of healthy individuals. The number of TCRs above 1 in 1000 frequency did not change with DPC sensitization; there was no evidence of global repertoire structure alterations.

The library was made by RACE. For sequencing, a NextSeq 500 was employed. During library preparation, unique molecular identifiers were attached to individual cDNA molecules so that TCRs could be counted in a quantitative, reproducible way. From each blood RNA sample, both TCR alpha and TCR beta chains were sequenced. The authors' pipeline ran thus. The median number of TCRs per sample was around 96,000, ranging from about 23,224 to 690,600. The Decombinator software suite was used to annotate the V, J and CDR3 of the TCR reads. To make PS versus PT1 abundance plots, every sample was subsampled to the same number of TCRs (28,000). Expanded TCRs were defined as absent before sensitization and observed at least eight times at the 2-week time point. TCRdb reprocessed the public reads (quality trimming at Q25 with fastp, clone calling with MiXCR) and kept in-frame beta chains. Rows are unified per CDR3 protein, each entry keeping the most common DNA and genes. What appears here as the V and J calls and clone size reflects TCRdb's work, not the paper's. The sample table contains tens of thousands of distinct CDR3 sequences; only one count was recorded for roughly 10% of them. The ten top clones hold about 1.5% of the sample.

From the germline V gene (reference sequence), CDR1 is DFQATT and CDR2 is SNEGSKA. Taken from cysteine to phenylalanine, the CDR3 has 15 residues. Only the CDR3 region is kept as DNA, spanning 45 bases read in frame from base 1. The germline V end is reduced by 5 bases and the J end by 1 base; junction bases left unmatched: 7. As concerns this clonotype: Its antigen has not been determined. No base qualities exist here, and no much larger clone lies one base off it.

The sample's time point, from its label and the paper: patch test 3, about 24 weeks after DPC sensitization. The treatment or condition label corresponds to: therapeutic diphenylcyclopropenone sensitization with weekly scalp DPC. At every patch-test visit, the blood draw took place before the patch test was put on. Eligible patients were aged 18 to 70, diagnosed with alopecia, deemed suitable for DPC therapy, and excluded if pregnant. Unfractionated whole blood was collected in Tempus Blood RNA tubes, and total RNA was extracted from that blood. This TCR came from a woman aged 45-60 years with alopecia areata. Some clones in this sample may be carry-over from other donors' samples. The chain is assembled from TRBV20-1 and TRBJ1-1, and TRBD1 matches 10 of the central bases. Sequenced material: whole blood, taken in connection with sensitization to the hapten diphenylcyclopropenone (DPC). The CDR3 has the sequence CSAVRDRGRNTEAFF. The sequenced DNA: TGCAGTGCTGTCCGGGACAGGGGACGGAACACTGAAGCTTTCTTT.